This note documents a single T cell receptor beta chain sequence. The junction had 10 bases not matched to a gene; V was cut back by 0 bases and J by 1 base. Germline V lookup: CDR1 LNHNV, CDR2 YYDKDF (reference sequence). The CDR3 is 19 residues long. Measured with immunoSEQ multiplex PCR; TCRdb has only the in-frame clones, and not every one. The table includes 46,000 or so clones, around nine tenths detected once. This entry comes from a study of OX40 agonist ivuxolimab in advanced cancers. About the research overall: Administration of intravenous ivuxolimab to patients occurred every 2 weeks at 0.01 to 10 mg/kg. Every patient in dose escalation had hepatocellular carcinoma, melanoma, renal cell or head and neck cancer.

Blood sampling took place at baseline, cycle 4 day 1, and cycle 7 day 1. The chain combines TRBV15 with TRBJ2-2, with 8 bases aligning to TRBD2. The sequencing here drew on CD4+ or CD8+ T cells sorted from blood, taken in a trial of the OX40 agonist ivuxolimab. The receptor comes from an adult with an advanced solid tumor such as melanoma, head and neck, liver or kidney cancer. CDR3 protein: CATSRDRDSGKVNTGELFF. The CDR3 DNA is TGTGCCACCAGCAGAGATCGGGATAGCGGGAAGGTGAACACCGGGGAGCTGTTTTTT. Based on the CDR3 plus reference TRBV15 and TRBJ2-2, the full variable domain is DAMVIQNPRYQVTQFGKPVTLSCSQTLNHNVMYWYQQKSSQAPKLLFHYYDKDFNNEADTPDNFQSRRPNTSFCFLDIRSPGLGDTAMYLCATSRDRDSGKVNTGELFFGEGSRLTVL.